These 9 T cell receptor beta chains came from one sample sequenced in a study of shared clonotypes between healthy human individuals (TCRdb year 2020). The receptor library was made with the immunoSEQ multiplex PCR assay. This immuneACCESS table, as held by TCRdb, lists in-frame sequences with V and J called but not all clones. Of the missing ones, under half trace to an unresolved V gene in checked studies; the others have no known cause. The sample table holds 500,000 or so clones, of which approximately 95% were seen once. Nearly 0.065% of the sample is held by the ten biggest clonotypes. Source material: naive CD4+ T cells sorted from blood. What this sample's cell subset or site label stands for: CD45RA+ positively selected. These receptors were collected from a woman younger than 45 in good health.

The chain joins TRBV14 to TRBJ1-5; TRBD1 matches at 8 bases. The length of the CDR3 is 19 residues. Germline values: CDR1 SGHDN, CDR2 FVKESK. The V segment lost 4 bases and the J segment 4 bases; nucleotides outside the gene matches: 18. CDR3 region: CASSPRQGFSHPSNQPQHF. CDR3 coding DNA: TGTGCCAGCAGCCCGCGACAGGGGTTTAGCCATCCTTCTAATCAGCCCCAGCATTTT.

V and J are TRBV5-1 and TRBJ2-7; 8 bases are a match to TRBD1. Germline V gene sequence: CDR1 SGHRS, CDR2 YFSETQ. The CDR3 loop spans 16 amino acids. J was trimmed by 7 bases and V by 4 bases; bases with no gene match: 16. Here the CDR3 DNA reads TGCGCCAGCAGCATCAGAATTGACAGGGGCCGGGAAGAGCAGTACTTC. Translating it yields CASSIRIDRGREEQYF.

This CDR3 is CATSKYRESTSIGENEQFF. The CDR3 nucleotides read TGTGCCACCAGCAAATACAGGGAATCGACTAGCATAGGAGAAAATGAGCAGTTCTTC. This chain links TRBV15 with TRBJ2-1; tentative D call: TRBD2 (7 bases). Germline V CDR1 and CDR2: LNHNV, YYDKDF (reference sequence). This CDR3 has 19 amino acids. The V end lost 4 bases, the J end lost 7 bases, and 29 bases lay between the germline ends.

J is TRBJ2-4 and V is TRBV7-2; D perhaps matches TRBD1 (6 bases). The V gene lost 4 bases and the J gene lost 4 bases, with 17 bases spanning the gap. Germline lookup yields CDR1 SGHTA and CDR2 FQGNSA. This CDR3 is built from 16 residues. CDR3 sequence reads: CASSSRLRGLKNIQYF. The CDR3, as DNA: TGTGCCAGCAGCTCCCGCCTCAGGGGATTGAAAAACATTCAGTACTTC.

The chain recombines TRBV6-1 with TRBJ2-7, with 7 bases that match TRBD1. This CDR3 has 14 residues. Germline CDR1 reads MNHNS; CDR2 reads SASEGT. Losses at the gene ends were 8 bases for V and 2 bases for J; bases not matched to a gene: 9. The CDR3 protein is CASPRLTGTYEQYF. CDR3 DNA sequence: TGTGCCAGCCCTAGACTGACAGGGACCTACGAGCAGTACTTC.

The rearrangement uses TRBV5-4 and TRBJ2-2; TRBD1 is a possible D gene (5 bases). Trimming stripped 0 bases from V and 0 bases from J, with 9 bases between. The CDR3 consists of 16 residues. Germline V gene data show CDR1 as SGHNT and CDR2 as YYREEE (reference sequence). The CDR3 sequence: CASSLVTGTNTGELFF. The CDR3 bases are TGTGCCAGCAGCTTGGTCACAGGAACGAACACCGGGGAGCTGTTTTTT.

This chain uses TRBV6-1 with TRBJ2-5; D not certain. Trimming shortened V by 5 bases and J by 1 base, and 11 bases separated the two germline ends. The CDR3 is made up of 14 amino acids. Per the germline V gene, CDR1 is MNHNS and CDR2 is SASEGT. In DNA, the CDR3 is TGTGCCAGCAGTATAGGTATAAGCCAAGAGACCCAGTACTTC. This translates into CASSIGISQETQYF.

The V gene is TRBV25-1, the J gene TRBJ2-7; D perhaps matches TRBD1 (6 bases). Deletions cut 6 bases from V and 3 bases from J, with 9 bases between. This CDR3 region has 12 residues. Germline assignment: CDR1 MGHDK and CDR2 SYGVNS. Here the CDR3 DNA reads TGTGCCAGCAGAAAACAGGGCTACGAGCAGTACTTC. Its protein product is CASRKQGYEQYF.

J is TRBJ2-3 and V is TRBV9; D uncertain. V dropped 0 bases and J dropped 0 bases, with 5 bases sitting between them. Germline V gene sequence: CDR1 SGDLS, CDR2 YYNGEE. This CDR3 is 14 amino acids long. The CDR3 loop is CASSVGWSTDTQYF. In DNA, the CDR3 is TGTGCCAGCAGCGTAGGCTGGAGCACAGATACGCAGTATTTT.